Sequencing of this T cell receptor beta chain was carried out in a study of cytomegalovirus exposure and HLA in healthy donors. General study findings and limits: Listed as cytomegalovirus-associated were roughly 180 TCR beta chains.

Measured with immunoSEQ multiplex PCR; TCRdb has only the in-frame clones, and not every one. The sample holds tens of thousands of clones, 90% to 95% seen once. Comment on this clone: Its matching antigen is unknown.

The sample consisted of PBMCs. This TCR came from a young woman in good health and CMV-seronegative.

Written as DNA, the CDR3 is TGTGCCAGTAGTGCACAGGGTAGGCTATATGGCTACACCTTC. Its translation: CASSAQGRLYGYTF. The rearrangement uses TRBV19 and TRBJ1-2; tentative D call: TRBD1 (6 bases). Germline CDR1 is LNHDA and CDR2 is SQIVND (reference sequence). This CDR3 is built from 14 residues. V was pared by 5 bases and J by 5 bases, with 15 bases between.